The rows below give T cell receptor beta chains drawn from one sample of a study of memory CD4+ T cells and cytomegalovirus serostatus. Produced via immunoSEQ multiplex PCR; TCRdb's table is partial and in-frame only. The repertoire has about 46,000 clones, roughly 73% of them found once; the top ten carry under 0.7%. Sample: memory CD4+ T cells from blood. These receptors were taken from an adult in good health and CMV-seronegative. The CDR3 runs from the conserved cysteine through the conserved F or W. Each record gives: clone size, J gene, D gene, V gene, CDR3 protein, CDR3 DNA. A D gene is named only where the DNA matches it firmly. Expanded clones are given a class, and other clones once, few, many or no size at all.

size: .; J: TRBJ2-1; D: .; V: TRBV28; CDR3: CASLAVTADNEQFF; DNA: TGTGCCAGCCTGGCAGTGACCGCCGACAATGAGCAGTTCTTC
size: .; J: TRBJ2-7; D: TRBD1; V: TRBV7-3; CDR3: CASSSTGGYEQYF; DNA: TGTGCCAGCAGCTCGACAGGGGGCTACGAGCAGTACTTC
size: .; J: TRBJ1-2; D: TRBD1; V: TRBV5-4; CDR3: CASSLPGTGFGYTF; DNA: TGTGCCAGCAGCTTACCCGGGACAGGGTTTGGCTACACCTTC
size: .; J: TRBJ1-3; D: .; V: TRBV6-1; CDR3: CASSEETYSGNTIYF; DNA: TGTGCCAGCAGTGAAGAAACCTACTCTGGAAACACCATATATTTT
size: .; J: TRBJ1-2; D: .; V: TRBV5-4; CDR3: CASSSQSGGYYGYTF; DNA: TGTGCCAGCAGCTCACAAAGCGGGGGCTACTATGGCTACACCTTC
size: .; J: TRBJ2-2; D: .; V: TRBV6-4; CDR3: CASSDQQFPNTGELFF; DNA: TGTGCCAGCAGTGACCAACAATTCCCGAACACCGGGGAGCTGTTTTTT
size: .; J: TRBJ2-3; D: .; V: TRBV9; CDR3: CASSGTERATDTQYF; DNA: TGTGCCAGCAGCGGTACTGAGAGGGCCACAGATACGCAGTATTTT
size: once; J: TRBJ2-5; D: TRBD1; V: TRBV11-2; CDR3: CASSLVTGGETQYF; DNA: TGTGCCAGCAGCTTAGTAACAGGGGGCGAGACCCAGTACTTC
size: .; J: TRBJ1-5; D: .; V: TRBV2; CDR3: CASDLRKMSIQPQHF; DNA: TGTGCCAGTGATCTTCGCAAGATGAGCATCCAGCCCCAGCATTTT
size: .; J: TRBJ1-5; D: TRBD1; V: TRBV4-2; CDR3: CASSQDPGQGDQPQHF; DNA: TGTGCCAGCAGCCAAGATCCGGGACAGGGGGATCAGCCCCAGCATTTT
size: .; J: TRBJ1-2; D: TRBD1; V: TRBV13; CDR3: CASSLGQGLRGYTF; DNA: TGTGCCAGCAGCCTAGGACAGGGGTTAAGGGGCTACACCTTC
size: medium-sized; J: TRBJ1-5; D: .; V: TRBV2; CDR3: CASSGGQGGQPQHF; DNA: TGTGCCAGCAGTGGAGGGCAGGGAGGTCAGCCCCAGCATTTT
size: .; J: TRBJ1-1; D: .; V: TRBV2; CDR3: CATQRGNTEAFF; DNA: TGTGCCACTCAGAGGGGGAACACTGAAGCTTTCTTT
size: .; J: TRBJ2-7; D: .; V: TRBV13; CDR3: CASSLAAGVEYEQYF; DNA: TGTGCCAGCAGCTTGGCCGCAGGGGTCGAGTACGAGCAGTACTTC
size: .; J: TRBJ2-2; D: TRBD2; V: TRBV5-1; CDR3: CASSLGLAGGFNTGELFF; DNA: TGCGCCAGCAGCTTGGGACTAGCGGGGGGCTTTAACACCGGGGAGCTGTTTTTT
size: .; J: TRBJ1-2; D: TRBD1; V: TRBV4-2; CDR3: CASSQPSQGNYGYTF; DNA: TGTGCCAGCAGCCAACCGTCACAGGGGAACTATGGCTACACCTTC
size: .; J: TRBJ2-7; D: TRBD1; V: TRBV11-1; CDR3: CASSRDRGGEQYF; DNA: TGTGCCAGCAGCCGGGACAGGGGAGGGGAGCAGTACTTC
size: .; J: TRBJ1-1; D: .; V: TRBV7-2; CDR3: CASSLHNGGTEAFF; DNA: TGTGCCAGCAGCCTTCACAACGGGGGCACTGAAGCTTTCTTT
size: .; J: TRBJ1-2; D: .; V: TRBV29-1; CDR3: CSVGSGYTF; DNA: TGCAGCGTGGGCTCTGGCTACACCTTC
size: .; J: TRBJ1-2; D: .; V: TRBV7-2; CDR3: CASSLMSFSDGYTF; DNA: TGTGCCAGCAGCTTAATGTCATTTTCGGATGGCTACACCTTC
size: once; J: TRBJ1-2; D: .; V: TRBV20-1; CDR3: CSASRDGYTF; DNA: TGCAGTGCGAGCAGGGACGGCTACACCTTC
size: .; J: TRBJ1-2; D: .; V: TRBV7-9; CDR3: CASSLGETDSYGYTF; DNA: TGTGCCAGCAGCTTAGGCGAGACGGACTCCTATGGCTACACCTTC
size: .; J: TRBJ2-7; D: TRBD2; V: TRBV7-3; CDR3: CASSPPGLAGLYEQYF; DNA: TGTGCCAGCAGCCCGCCGGGACTAGCGGGGCTTTACGAGCAGTACTTC
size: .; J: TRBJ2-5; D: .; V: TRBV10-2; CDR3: CASSESYSPGETQYF; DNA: TGCGCCAGCAGTGAGTCATACAGTCCCGGAGAGACCCAGTACTTC
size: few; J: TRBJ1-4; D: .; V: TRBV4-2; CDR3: CASSLGLGNEKLFF; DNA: TGTGCCAGCAGCTTGGGTTTGGGGAATGAAAAACTGTTTTTT
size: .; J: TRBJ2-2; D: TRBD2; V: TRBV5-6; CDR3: CASSLVTAGANTGELFF; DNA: TGTGCCAGCAGCTTGGTTACAGCGGGGGCCAACACCGGGGAGCTGTTTTTT